The 12 T cell receptor beta chains below were found in one sample sequenced in a study of T-cell reconstitution after alpha-beta-depleted transplantation in children. This sample's TCRbeta library carried unique molecular identifier barcodes. One entry per CDR3 protein, called by TCRdb with MiXCR from the PCR reads. The data hold around 250,000 distinct CDR3 sequences, with about 25% observed a single time. Material: PBMCs, obtained before TCRalphabeta/CD19-depleted stem cell transplant. The receptors come from a girl between 2 and 10 years old with Fanconi anemia, due to receive a stem cell transplant.

The chain has TRBV7-6 and TRBJ2-1, with TRBD2 matching 9 bases. With 3 bases clipped from V and 3 bases from J, the junction kept 3 bases outside the gene matches. Germline lookup yields CDR1 SGHVS and CDR2 FNYEAQ. This CDR3 is 15 amino acids long. This CDR3 reads CASSFELAGYNEQFF. The CDR3 DNA follows: TGTGCCAGCAGCTTCGAACTAGCGGGCTACAATGAGCAGTTCTTC.

This chain links TRBV29-1 with TRBJ1-2; 7 bases map to TRBD1. This CDR3 has 12 residues. Unmatched junction bases numbered 6, after V lost 4 bases and J lost 7 bases. CDR1 SQVTM and CDR2 ANQGSEA come from the germline V gene. The CDR3 coding sequence is TGCAGCGTTGGGGAGGGGGCTGGTGGCTACACCTTC. The encoded protein is CSVGEGAGGYTF.

At least ten counts were recorded for this clonotype. The chain has TRBV12-3 or TRBV12-4 and TRBJ2-7; no firm D call. V dropped 5 bases and J dropped 4 bases, with 15 bases sitting between them. This CDR3 spans 14 amino acids. CDR3 nucleotide sequence: TGTGCCAGCAGTCTATATGGGGTAGGGTACGAGCAGTACTTC. Protein: CASSLYGVGYEQYF.

The chain uses TRBV20-1 and TRBJ2-1; the D call may be TRBD1 or TRBD2 (5 bases each). The CDR3 is made up of 12 amino acids. The V gene lost 2 bases and the J gene lost 7 bases, with 9 bases spanning the gap. The V gene's germline CDR1 is DFQATT and CDR2 SNEGSKA (reference sequence). CDR3 DNA sequence: TGCAGTGCTAGATTGGGGGTGAATGAGCAGTTCTTC. The encoded protein is CSARLGVNEQFF.

This clonotype was counted at least ten times. CDR3: CSVGSGTPNYGYTF. DNA for the CDR3: TGCAGCGTTGGCTCAGGGACCCCTAACTATGGCTACACCTTC. The rearrangement uses TRBV29-1 and TRBJ1-2; the D gene is possibly TRBD1 (5 bases). V shed 4 bases and J shed 0 bases, with 12 bases lying between them. Germline-derived CDR1 and CDR2 are SQVTM and ANQGSEA. The CDR3 totals 14 residues. Combining the CDR3 with reference TRBV29-1 and TRBJ1-2 gives the whole variable domain SAVISQKPSRDICQRGTSLTIQCQVDSQVTMMFWYRQQPGQSLTLIATANQGSEATYESGFVIDKFPISRPNLTFSTLTVSNMSPEDSSIYLCSVGSGTPNYGYTFGSGTRLTVV.

This clonotype has ten or more counts. The rearrangement uses TRBV20-1 and TRBJ2-1, with 13 bases identical to TRBD2. J gave up 3 bases and V 3 bases, and 5 bases lay outside the gene matches. The CDR3 length is 16 residues. CDR1 is DFQATT, CDR2 SNEGSKA, per germline (reference sequence). The CDR3 here is CSASGLAGVIYNEQFF. In DNA form, the CDR3 reads TGCAGTGCTAGTGGACTAGCGGGGGTGATCTACAATGAGCAGTTCTTC.

The rearrangement joins TRBV5-1 to TRBJ1-6, with 9 bases aligning to TRBD1. Trimming removed 9 bases from V and 7 bases from J; junction bases left unmatched: 17. Germline lookup yields CDR1 SGHRS and CDR2 YFSETQ. The CDR3 is 17 residues long. CDR3 coding DNA: TGCGCCAACCAACCTCGGGACAGGGTGGGTGTGAATTCACCCCTCCACTTT. Translation gives CANQPRDRVGVNSPLHF.

This clonotype showed up many times. V is TRBV29-1 and J is TRBJ2-1; TRBD2 might be the D (6 bases). Germline loops: CDR1 SQVTM, CDR2 ANQGSEA. Deletions cut 3 bases from V and 4 bases from J, with 10 bases between. The CDR3 has 13 residues. CDR3 residues: CSVERGSYNEQFF. In nucleotides, the CDR3 is TGCAGCGTTGAGCGGGGATCGTACAATGAGCAGTTCTTC.

The CDR3 here is CAWSVLSFSASFHNEQFF. The CDR3 coding sequence is TGTGCCTGGAGTGTCTTGAGTTTTTCCGCTAGCTTTCACAATGAGCAGTTCTTC. The chain has TRBV30 and TRBJ2-1; maybe TRBD2 (5 bases). Germline V gives CDR1 GTSNPN, CDR2 SVGIG (reference sequence). The CDR3 length is 18 residues. Trimming cost V 0 bases and J 5 bases, with 23 bases left between them.

V usage is TRBV12-5 and J usage is TRBJ2-1, with D tentatively TRBD2 (5 bases). CDR3 length: 17 residues. The germline gives CDR1 LGHNT, CDR2 FRNRAP. Trimming stripped 0 bases from V and 0 bases from J, with 12 bases between. CDR3 sequence (DNA): TGTGCTAGTGGTTTGGTAGTAGGAGGACGCTCCTACAATGAGCAGTTCTTC. Translation: CASGLVVGGRSYNEQFF.

This clonotype occurred a few times. This chain connects TRBV7-2 to TRBJ2-3, with D perhaps matching TRBD2 (6 bases). V lost 5 bases to trimming and J lost 0 bases, with 15 bases between them. Germline V CDR1 and CDR2: SGHTA, FQGNSA. The CDR3 sequence is 16 residues long. CDR3 region: CASSPIGAGSTDTQYF. For the CDR3, the DNA is TGTGCCAGCAGCCCGATTGGGGCGGGGAGCACAGATACGCAGTATTTT.

This clonotype occurred a few times. DNA of the CDR3: TGCAGTGCAGGGCCCGGGACTAGCACAGATACGCAGTATTTT. Its translation is CSAGPGTSTDTQYF. V usage is TRBV20-1 and J usage is TRBJ2-3, with D perhaps matching TRBD2 (6 bases). Germline CDR1 reads DFQATT; CDR2 reads SNEGSKA (reference sequence). Trimming removed 6 bases at V and 0 bases at J, with 13 bases between. This CDR3 region has 14 residues.